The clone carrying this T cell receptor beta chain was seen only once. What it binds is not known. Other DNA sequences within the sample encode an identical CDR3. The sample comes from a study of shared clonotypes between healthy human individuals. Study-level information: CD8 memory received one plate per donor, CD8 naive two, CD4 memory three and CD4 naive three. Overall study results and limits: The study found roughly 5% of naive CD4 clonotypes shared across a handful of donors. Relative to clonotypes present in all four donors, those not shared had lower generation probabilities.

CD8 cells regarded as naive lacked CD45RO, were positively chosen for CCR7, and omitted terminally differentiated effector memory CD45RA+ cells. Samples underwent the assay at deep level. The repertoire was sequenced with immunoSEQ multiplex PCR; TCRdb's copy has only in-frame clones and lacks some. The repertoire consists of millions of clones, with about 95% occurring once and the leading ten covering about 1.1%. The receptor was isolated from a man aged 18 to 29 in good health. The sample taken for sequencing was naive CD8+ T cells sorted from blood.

CDR3 nucleotide sequence: TGCGCCAGCAGCCAAGGACTAGCGGGAGTTTACGAGCAGTACTTC. Translation: CASSQGLAGVYEQYF. The chain carries TRBV4-1 and TRBJ2-7, with 12 bases that match TRBD2. The junction had 2 bases not matched to a gene; V was cut back by 1 base and J by 4 bases. The CDR3 is 15 amino acids. Germline CDR1 reads MGHRA; CDR2 reads YSYEKL.